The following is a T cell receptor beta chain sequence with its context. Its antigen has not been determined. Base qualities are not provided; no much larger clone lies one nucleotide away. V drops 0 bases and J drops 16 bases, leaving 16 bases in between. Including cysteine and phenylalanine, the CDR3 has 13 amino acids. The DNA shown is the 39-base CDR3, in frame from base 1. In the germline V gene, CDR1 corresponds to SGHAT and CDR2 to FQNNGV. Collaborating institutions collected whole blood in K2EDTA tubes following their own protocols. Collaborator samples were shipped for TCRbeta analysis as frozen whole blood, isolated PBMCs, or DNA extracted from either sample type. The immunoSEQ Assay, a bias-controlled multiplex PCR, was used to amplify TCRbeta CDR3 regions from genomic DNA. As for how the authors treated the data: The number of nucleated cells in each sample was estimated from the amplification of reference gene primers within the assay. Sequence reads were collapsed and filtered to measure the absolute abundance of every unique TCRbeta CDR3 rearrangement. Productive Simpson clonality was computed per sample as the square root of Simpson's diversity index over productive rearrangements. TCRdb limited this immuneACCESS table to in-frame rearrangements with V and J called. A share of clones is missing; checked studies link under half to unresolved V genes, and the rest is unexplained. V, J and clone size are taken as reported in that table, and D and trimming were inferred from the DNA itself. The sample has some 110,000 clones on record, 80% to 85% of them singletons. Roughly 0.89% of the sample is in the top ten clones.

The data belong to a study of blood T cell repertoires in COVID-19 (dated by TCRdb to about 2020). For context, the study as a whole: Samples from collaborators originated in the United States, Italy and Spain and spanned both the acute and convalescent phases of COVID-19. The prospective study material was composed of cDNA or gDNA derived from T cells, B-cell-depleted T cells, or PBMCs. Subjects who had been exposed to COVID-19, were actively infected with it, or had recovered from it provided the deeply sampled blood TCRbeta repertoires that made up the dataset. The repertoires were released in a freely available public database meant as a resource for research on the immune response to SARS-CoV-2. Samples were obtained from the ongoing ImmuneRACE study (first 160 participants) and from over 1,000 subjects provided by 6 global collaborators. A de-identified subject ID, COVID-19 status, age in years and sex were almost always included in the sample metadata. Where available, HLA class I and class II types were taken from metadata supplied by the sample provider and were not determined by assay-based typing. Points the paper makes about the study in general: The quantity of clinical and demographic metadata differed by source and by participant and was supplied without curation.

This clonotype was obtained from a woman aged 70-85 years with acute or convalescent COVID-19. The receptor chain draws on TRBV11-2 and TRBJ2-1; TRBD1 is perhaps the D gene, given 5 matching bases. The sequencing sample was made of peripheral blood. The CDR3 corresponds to CASSLDRQIGPFF. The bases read TGTGCCAGCAGCTTAGATCGACAGATAGGTCCTTTCTTC.